One sample yielded the 24 T cell receptor beta chains listed below, sequenced in a study of monozygotic twins with inflammatory bowel disease. Following a re-call of the 5' RACE reads, TCRdb has one entry per CDR3 protein and lacks DNA. The sample has approximately 400,000 distinct CDR3 sequences; the top ten hold around 2.5%. Sequenced input: blood. These receptors all stem from a human donor with ulcerative colitis or Crohn's disease, or a healthy co-twin of an affected twin (not recorded which).

This CDR3 is CASSSPGGGGNNEQFF. The chain links TRBV7-9 to TRBJ2-1; the TCRdb D gene call, TRBD1, has no DNA to confirm it. There are 16 residues in the CDR3. CDR1 and CDR2 (germline): SEHNR, FQNEAQ (reference sequence).

The V gene is TRBV5-1, the J gene TRBJ1-1. CDR1 and CDR2 (germline): SGHRS, YFSETQ. CDR3 length: 17 amino acids. CDR3 sequence: CASSFSGPTQGNTEAFF. The whole variable domain, remainder taken from reference TRBV5-1 and TRBJ1-1, is KAGVTQTPRYLIKTRGQQVTLSCSPISGHRSVSWYQQTPGQGLQFLFEYFSETQRNKGNFPGRFSGRQFSNSRSEMNVSTLELGDSALYLCASSFSGPTQGNTEAFFGQGTRLTVV.

The genes are TRBV7-9 and TRBJ1-2; TCRdb returns TRBD1, unconfirmable since there is no DNA. The CDR3 is 15 residues long. In germline, CDR1 is SEHNR, CDR2 FQNEAQ (reference sequence). The CDR3 region is CASTPLGGGPLGYTF.

The chain is built from TRBV10-3 and TRBJ2-5; the D call of TRBD1 rests on TCRdb alone, since no DNA is present to check it. Germline assignment: CDR1 ENHRY and CDR2 SYGVKD. This CDR3 contains 13 residues. CDR3 in amino acids: CAIRTGPQETQYF.

The chain joins TRBV19 to TRBJ1-1; there is no DNA to check the TCRdb D call of TRBD1. Per the germline V gene, CDR1 is LNHDA and CDR2 is SQIVND (reference sequence). CDR3 length equals 11 residues. CDR3 sequence: CASIGGHRAFF.

The CDR3 spells CAIKTRNGGEQYF. This chain joins TRBV10-3 and TRBJ2-7; the D call from TCRdb, TRBD1, cannot be confirmed without DNA. The CDR3 loop spans 13 amino acids. Germline V CDR1 and CDR2: ENHRY, SYGVKD.

The chain has TRBV2 and TRBJ2-7; the TCRdb D gene call, TRBD1, has no DNA to confirm it. CDR1 and CDR2 from the germline V gene are SNHLY and FYNNEI. CDR3 length equals 14 residues. CDR3 in amino acids: CASTLDRKTYEQYF. Looking up the rest from reference TRBV2 and TRBJ2-7 gives the full variable domain: EPEVTQTPSHQVTQMGQEVILRCVPISNHLYFYWYRQILGQKVEFLVSFYNNEISEKSEIFDDQFSVERPDGSNFTLKIRSTKLEDSAMYFCASTLDRKTYEQYFGPGTRLTVT.

The chain has TRBV19 and TRBJ2-2; no DNA is available, so the TRBD1 call from TCRdb remains unchecked. The CDR3 runs to 15 residues. Germline CDR1 is LNHDA and CDR2 is SQIVND (reference sequence). The CDR3 reads CASSIEGQGTGELFF.

V is TRBV20-1 and J is TRBJ2-7. The CDR3 has 15 residues. Germline values: CDR1 DFQATT, CDR2 SNEGSKA (reference sequence). CDR3 in amino acids: CSARGSLAGFNEQYF.

The chain recombines TRBV4-1 with TRBJ1-5; TCRdb designates TRBD1, a call that cannot be tested without DNA. The germline V gene has CDR1 MGHRA and CDR2 YSYEKL. The CDR3 covers 14 residues. The CDR3 protein is CASRPIQGGQPQHF.

The chain joins TRBV6-5 to TRBJ1-2; the D call from TCRdb, TRBD1, cannot be confirmed without DNA. The germline CDR1 and CDR2 sequences are MNHEY and SVGAGI. This CDR3 spans 12 amino acids. CDR3 residues: CASWDSYYGYTF.

The chain combines TRBV24-1 with TRBJ1-2; TCRdb outputs TRBD1, but without DNA this stays unchecked. CDR1 KGHDR and CDR2 SFDVKD come from the germline V gene. This CDR3 comprises 13 residues. This CDR3 is CATSAGTAYGYTF.

The CDR3 sequence is CASSRQGSGSYEQYF. The chain joins TRBV6-2 or TRBV6-3 to TRBJ2-7; TCRdb's D call of TRBD1 is untestable without DNA. In germline, CDR1 is MNHEY, CDR2 SVGEGT. The length of the CDR3 is 15 residues.

The chain recombines TRBV9 with TRBJ2-1; lacking DNA, the TRBD2 call made by TCRdb goes unchecked. Germline V CDR1 and CDR2: SGDLS, YYNGEE. This CDR3 has 15 amino acids. The CDR3: CASSVGGRAGGEQFF. Full variable domain (rest looked up from reference TRBV9 and TRBJ2-1): DSGVTQTPKHLITATGQRVTLRCSPRSGDLSVYWYQQSLDQGLQFLIQYYNGEERAKGNILERFSAQQFPDLHSELNLSSLELGDSALYFCASSVGGRAGGEQFFGPGTRLTVL.

This chain joins TRBV18 and TRBJ1-2. The V gene's germline CDR1 is KGHSH and CDR2 LQKENI. The CDR3 sequence is 13 residues long. CDR3 sequence reads: CASSPSGNYGYTF.

The rearrangement uses TRBV5-1 and TRBJ1-1; TCRdb reports TRBD1, a call that lacks DNA to check it against. This CDR3 comprises 17 residues. Germline values: CDR1 SGHRS, CDR2 YFSETQ. The CDR3 sequence is CASSPELWGARNTEAFF.

This rearrangement joins TRBV12-3 or TRBV12-4 to TRBJ1-2; TCRdb returns TRBD1, unconfirmable since there is no DNA. This CDR3 has 13 residues. The CDR3 sequence: CASSAGQISGYTF.

V usage is TRBV28 and J usage is TRBJ2-3; no DNA is available, so the TRBD1 call from TCRdb remains unchecked. The CDR3 has 15 amino acids. Germline V gene sequence: CDR1 MDHEN, CDR2 SYDVKM. The chain's CDR3 is CAITGGEGGTDTQYF.

This rearrangement joins TRBV12-5 to TRBJ1-2. The germline gives CDR1 LGHNT, CDR2 FRNRAP. The CDR3 has 12 amino acids. The CDR3 sequence: CASGRQGSGYTF. The full variable domain, completed using reference TRBV12-5 and TRBJ1-2, is DARVTQTPRHKVTEMGQEVTMRCQPILGHNTVFWYRQTMMQGLELLAYFRNRAPLDDSGMPKDRFSAEMPDATLATLKIQPSEPRDSAVYFCASGRQGSGYTFGSGTRLTVV.

The chain couples TRBV6-2 or TRBV6-3 to TRBJ2-1; checking the TCRdb D call of TRBD1 is not possible without DNA. This CDR3 is built from 14 residues. In germline, CDR1 is MNHEY, CDR2 SVGEGT. The CDR3 spells CASSPPTISNEQFF.

This sequence joins TRBV4-1 and TRBJ2-7. Germline CDR1 reads MGHRA; CDR2 reads YSYEKL. CDR3 length: 16 amino acids. The CDR3 sequence is CASSQEASTQTYEQYF.

The chain links TRBV2 to TRBJ2-7. Germline V gene sequence: CDR1 SNHLY, CDR2 FYNNEI. CDR3 length: 12 amino acids. The CDR3 loop is CASSGYSYEQYF.

This sequence joins TRBV6-1 and TRBJ2-1; the D call of TRBD1 rests on TCRdb alone, since no DNA is present to check it. The germline gives CDR1 MNHNS, CDR2 SASEGT. The CDR3 runs 15 residues. This chain's CDR3 is CASSKNQGSYNEQFF.

V gene TRBV7-9 combines with J gene TRBJ2-2; TCRdb's D gene call, TRBD2, goes unchecked for lack of DNA. The CDR3 is 14 amino acids. CDR1 and CDR2 from the germline V gene are SEHNR and FQNEAQ (reference sequence). This CDR3 is CASLAGTNTGELFF. The complete variable domain, with remaining parts taken from reference TRBV7-9 and TRBJ2-2, reads DTGVSQNPRHKITKRGQNVTFRCDPISEHNRLYWYRQTLGQGPEFLTYFQNEAQLEKSRLLSDRFSAERPKGSFSTLEIQRTEQGDSAMYLCASLAGTNTGELFFGEGSRLTVL.